Each of the 21 T cell receptor beta chains below was sequenced from the same sample in a study of blood T cell repertoires in COVID-19. The data were produced by immunoSEQ multiplex PCR, yet TCRdb's version contains in-frame clones alone and is incomplete. The repertoire holds about 250,000 clones, with around 82% as singletons. Sequencing used peripheral blood. The source is a middle-aged man with active or convalescent COVID-19.

The V and J genes are TRBV5-4 and TRBJ2-1; no clear D. The CDR3 runs to 13 residues. Deletions cut 5 bases from V and 5 bases from J, with 11 bases between. Per germline, CDR1 SGHNT and CDR2 YYREEE (reference sequence). The CDR3 DNA sequence: TGTGCCAGCAGTTCTGGGCCAAACAATGAGCAGTTCTTC. Translating gives CASSSGPNNEQFF.

The V and J genes are TRBV25-1 and TRBJ2-1, with D possibly TRBD2 on 5 matching bases. The V end was cut by 1 base, the J end by 5 bases, with 15 bases between. Germline loops: CDR1 MGHDK, CDR2 SYGVNS. The CDR3 is made up of 16 amino acids. The CDR3: CASSEWRSDWDNEQFF. The CDR3 nucleotides read TGTGCCAGCAGTGAATGGAGGAGTGATTGGGACAATGAGCAGTTCTTC.

This chain links TRBV5-4 with TRBJ2-6; D gene uncertain. Trimming left V 4 bases short and J 0 bases short, with 14 bases between. CDR1 SGHNT and CDR2 YYREEE come from the germline V gene (reference sequence). The CDR3 has 17 residues. The CDR3 loop reads CASSQQPRGSGANVLTF. CDR3 coding DNA: TGTGCCAGCAGCCAGCAGCCTAGAGGCTCTGGGGCCAACGTCCTGACTTTC.

This clone is a singleton in its sample. The chain carries TRBV7-9 and TRBJ2-1, with 8 bases identical to TRBD1. In germline, CDR1 is SEHNR, CDR2 FQNEAQ (reference sequence). V gave up 5 bases and J gave up 8 bases; unmatched junction bases: 11. The length of the CDR3 is 15 residues. CDR3 bases: TGTGCCAGCAGCATTAGGCGGGACAGGCCCTATGAGCAGTTCTTC. Amino acid sequence: CASSIRRDRPYEQFF.

This clone was recorded once. This chain uses TRBV27 with TRBJ2-7; 8 bases agree with TRBD2. V was clipped by 5 bases and J by 0 bases; unmatched bases: 6. Germline assignment: CDR1 MNHEY and CDR2 SMNVEV (reference sequence). This CDR3 contains 15 residues. The CDR3 DNA is TGTGCCAGCAGTACGCGGGGGGAGGCCTCCTACGAGCAGTACTTC. This codes for CASSTRGEASYEQYF.

This clone was found once. The V and J genes are TRBV19 and TRBJ2-1; TRBD1 might be the D (6 bases). Trimming cost V 3 bases and J 1 base, with 7 bases left between them. From germline, CDR1 is LNHDA and CDR2 SQIVND (reference sequence). The CDR3 contains 14 residues. CDR3 DNA: TGTGCCAGTAGTATGGACAGATCCTACAATGAGCAGTTCTTC. This gives the protein CASSMDRSYNEQFF.

This chain uses TRBV12-3 or TRBV12-4 with TRBJ1-3; D remains ambiguous. CDR3 size: 13 residues. This chain's CDR3 is CGGRASSGNTIYF. The CDR3 coding sequence is TGTGGCGGGAGAGCGAGCTCTGGAAACACCATATATTTT.

This clone was detected a few times. V and J are TRBV6-5 and TRBJ2-7; D possibly corresponds to TRBD2 (6 bases). CDR3 size: 15 residues. V was pared by 8 bases and J by 0 bases, with 17 bases between. Germline V lookup: CDR1 MNHEY, CDR2 SVGAGI. For the CDR3, the DNA is TGTGCCAGCTCCTCGCCCGGGACTCACTCCTACGAGCAGTACTTC. Encoded protein: CASSSPGTHSYEQYF.

The chain carries TRBV18 and TRBJ1-3; D unresolved. The CDR3 is 14 amino acids. Germline values: CDR1 KGHSH, CDR2 LQKENI. The V and J ends lost 1 base and 3 bases respectively, with 7 bases between them. The CDR3 DNA sequence: TGTGCCAGCTCACCACAGGAGGATGGAAACACCATATATTTT. Translation: CASSPQEDGNTIYF.

The gene calls are TRBV3-1 (or the pseudogene TRBV3-2) and TRBJ1-2, with TRBD1 matching over 7 bases. V shed 4 bases and J 1 base; nucleotides not matched to a gene: 3. Germline lookup yields CDR1 LGHDT and CDR2 YNNKEL (reference sequence). This CDR3 comprises 14 residues. This CDR3 is CASSRTGVNYGYTF. The DNA for the CDR3 is TGTGCCAGCAGCCGCACAGGGGTTAACTATGGCTACACCTTC.

V gene TRBV9 combines with J gene TRBJ2-2; 10 positions match TRBD1. The ends lost 2 bases at V and 7 bases at J; junction bases unmatched: 8. Germline V lookup: CDR1 SGDLS, CDR2 YYNGEE. There are 16 residues in the CDR3. The chain's CDR3 is CASSVRDRGRGGELFF. The CDR3 nucleotides read TGTGCCAGCAGCGTCCGGGACAGGGGTCGCGGCGGGGAGCTGTTTTTT.

The J gene is TRBJ1-3, the V gene TRBV24-1, with 8 bases lining up with TRBD1. The V gene's germline CDR1 is KGHDR and CDR2 SFDVKD. This CDR3 is built from 15 residues. J gave up 4 bases and V 6 bases, and 7 bases lay outside the gene matches. CDR3 DNA sequence: TGTGCCACCAGTCCAATTACAGGGGGAGGAAACACCATATATTTT. Its protein product is CATSPITGGGNTIYF.

The rearrangement joins TRBV2 to TRBJ1-3; D unresolved. The length of the CDR3 is 14 residues. Germline V gene lookup returns CDR1 SNHLY and CDR2 FYNNEI. The V gene lost 4 bases and the J gene lost 6 bases, with 13 bases spanning the gap. This CDR3 reads CASSAQPGPNTIYF. CDR3 bases: TGTGCCAGCAGTGCCCAACCTGGGCCAAACACCATATATTTT. The full variable domain, with the rest looked up from reference TRBV2 and TRBJ1-3, is EPEVTQTPSHQVTQMGQEVILRCVPISNHLYFYWYRQILGQKVEFLVSFYNNEISEKSEIFDDQFSVERPDGSNFTLKIRSTKLEDSAMYFCASSAQPGPNTIYFGEGSWLTVV.

The chain combines TRBV5-5 with TRBJ1-2; no firm D call. V dropped 3 bases and J dropped 4 bases, with 16 bases sitting between them. This CDR3 is 15 amino acids long. Germline V gives CDR1 SGHKS, CDR2 YYEKEE (reference sequence). The CDR3 loop is CASSSTVFPSYGYTF. CDR3 DNA sequence: TGTGCCAGCAGCTCCACAGTTTTCCCTTCCTATGGCTACACCTTC.

V gene TRBV30 combines with J gene TRBJ1-1; D gene uncertain. Deletions cut 0 bases from V and 8 bases from J, with 16 bases between. The length of the CDR3 is 14 residues. Germline CDR1 reads GTSNPN; CDR2 reads SVGIG (reference sequence). The CDR3 DNA reads TGTGCCTGGAGTGTACAGTCGGCAGCCGCCGAAGCTTTCTTT. Its protein product is CAWSVQSAAAEAFF.

The chain couples TRBV30 to TRBJ1-4, with TRBD1 identical over 7 bases. J was trimmed by 5 bases and V by 3 bases; bases with no gene match: 6. The CDR3 has 14 amino acids. Germline V gives CDR1 GTSNPN, CDR2 SVGIG (reference sequence). In nucleotides, the CDR3 is TGTGCCTGGAGCCAGACAGGGCTGAATGAAAAACTGTTTTTT. Its translation is CAWSQTGLNEKLFF.

CDR3 residues: CASSDALKALNTEAFF. DNA of the CDR3: TGTGCCAGCAGTGACGCACTCAAAGCCTTGAACACTGAAGCTTTCTTT. J is TRBJ1-1 and V is TRBV6-4; D unresolved. Germline V gene lookup returns CDR1 MRHNA and CDR2 SNTAGT. This CDR3 is 16 amino acids long. V gave up 2 bases and J gave up 0 bases, with 13 bases separating them.

The chain couples TRBV11-2 to TRBJ1-4; D might be TRBD1 (5 bases). V shed 2 bases and J shed 1 base, with 8 bases lying between them. The CDR3 length is 15 residues. CDR1 and CDR2 from the germline V gene are SGHAT and FQNNGV. This CDR3 is CASSLRQITNEKLFF. CDR3 sequence (DNA): TGTGCCAGCAGCTTACGACAGATAACTAATGAAAAACTGTTTTTT.

V gene TRBV29-1 combines with J gene TRBJ2-3; 10 nucleotides line up with TRBD1. CDR3 length equals 17 residues. Losses at the gene ends were 8 bases for V and 0 bases for J; bases not matched to a gene: 14. Germline V gene lookup returns CDR1 SQVTM and CDR2 ANQGSEA. CDR3 protein: CSLRRRGGQGSTDTQYF. The DNA of the CDR3 is TGCAGCTTGCGAAGGAGGGGGGGACAGGGGAGCACAGATACGCAGTATTTT.

V usage is TRBV30 and J usage is TRBJ1-1; D call uncertain. CDR1 GTSNPN and CDR2 SVGIG come from the germline V gene (reference sequence). Trimming removed 1 base at V and 1 base at J, with 10 bases between. The CDR3 is made up of 14 amino acids. CDR3 sequence (DNA): TGTGCCTGGAGTGAAGATACAAGGAACACTGAAGCTTTCTTT. Translation: CAWSEDTRNTEAFF. Looking up the rest from reference TRBV30 and TRBJ1-1 gives the full variable domain: SQTIHQWPATLVQPVGSPLSLECTVEGTSNPNLYWYRQAAGRGLQLLFYSVGIGQISSEVPQNLSASRPQDRQFILSSKKLLLSDSGFYLCAWSEDTRNTEAFFGQGTRLTVV.

Here the CDR3 DNA reads TGTGCCAGTAGTAACCCAGGGCCTGAAGCTTTCTTT. It yields the protein CASSNPGPEAFF. The J gene is TRBJ1-1, the V gene TRBV19; D is perhaps TRBD1 (5 bases). V gave up 4 bases and J gave up 6 bases, with 9 bases separating them. Germline assignment: CDR1 LNHDA and CDR2 SQIVND (reference sequence). The CDR3 contains 12 residues.